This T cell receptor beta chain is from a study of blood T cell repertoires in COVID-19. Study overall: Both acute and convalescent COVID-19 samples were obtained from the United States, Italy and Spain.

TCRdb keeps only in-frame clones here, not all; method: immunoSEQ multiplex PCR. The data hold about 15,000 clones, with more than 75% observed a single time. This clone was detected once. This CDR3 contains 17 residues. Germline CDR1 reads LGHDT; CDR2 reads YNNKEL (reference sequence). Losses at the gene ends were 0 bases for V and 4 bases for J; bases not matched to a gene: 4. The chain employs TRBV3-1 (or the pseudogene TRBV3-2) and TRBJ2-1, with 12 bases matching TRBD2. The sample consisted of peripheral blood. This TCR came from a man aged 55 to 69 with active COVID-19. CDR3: CASSQDYTSGRYNEQFF. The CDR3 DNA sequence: TGTGCCAGCAGCCAAGATTACACTAGCGGGAGGTACAATGAGCAGTTCTTC.